This TCR beta chain was observed in a study of blood T cell repertoires in COVID-19. Authors' analysis steps: Amplification from reference gene primers served as the basis for estimated nucleated cell counts. TCRdb's copy holds only in-frame clones and misses some; the assay was immunoSEQ multiplex PCR. V, J and clone size reflect that table, while D and trimming were determined from the DNA. The data show about 110,000 clones, with approximately 88% seen just once and 2.4% held by the top ten. Trimming stripped 6 bases from V and 7 bases from J, with 19 bases between. In germline, CDR1 is LNHDA, CDR2 SQIVND (reference sequence). The CDR3 has 15 amino acids.

Sample: peripheral blood. J is TRBJ2-1 and V is TRBV19, with D maybe TRBD2 (5 bases). The origin of this receptor is a human donor in a cohort sampled during active COVID-19. This CDR3 is CASRTSGPWHNEQFF. Written as DNA, the CDR3 is TGTGCCAGTAGGACCAGCGGTCCTTGGCATAATGAGCAGTTCTTC.